The 10 T cell receptor beta chains given below trace back to one sample, sequenced in a study of metastatic and nonmetastatic thyroid tumors. TCRdb reprocessed the PCR reads using MiXCR. The sample lists 30,000 to 35,000 clones, over 15% occurring once. Among the patients, none had received any treatment before thyroid surgery. The sample consisted of blood. All receptors come from a female donor with papillary thyroid cancer or a benign thyroid nodule (not recorded which). Some clones in this sample may be carry-over from other donors' samples.

The rearrangement uses TRBV20-1 and TRBJ2-1, with 12 bases aligning to TRBD2. Germline V gene lookup returns CDR1 DFQATT and CDR2 SNEGSKA (reference sequence). Trimming at V came to 5 bases and at J to 4 bases, leaving 3 bases not matched to a gene. The CDR3 spans 14 residues. CDR3 nucleotides: TGCAGTGCTCGACTAGCGGGGGCTTACAATGAGCAGTTCTTC. This sequence encodes CSARLAGAYNEQFF.

This clone was counted many times. The chain uses TRBV11-2 and TRBJ2-2; D possibly corresponds to TRBD1 (6 bases). Between the trimmed V and J ends, which lost 6 bases and 5 bases, there was a span of 13 bases. The CDR3 runs to 14 residues. Germline assignment: CDR1 SGHAT and CDR2 FQNNGV. The CDR3 spells CASRQGWRTGELFF. The CDR3 DNA reads TGTGCCAGCAGACAGGGCTGGCGAACCGGGGAGCTGTTTTTT.

This clone was counted ten times or more. V is TRBV6-1 and J is TRBJ1-3; no firm D call. The length of the CDR3 is 12 residues. Trimming took 5 bases from V and 3 from J, leaving 5 bases between them. The germline V gene encodes CDR1 MNHNS and CDR2 SASEGT. The CDR3 is CASSIHGNTIYF. The CDR3 coding sequence is TGTGCCAGCAGTATACATGGAAACACCATATATTTT.

This clone is medium-sized within its sample. This rearrangement joins TRBV6-1 to TRBJ2-7, with 10 nucleotides matching TRBD2. Germline trimming cut 6 bases from V and 2 bases from J; bases unmatched to any gene: 10. The CDR3 consists of 16 residues. From germline, CDR1 is MNHNS and CDR2 SASEGT. As DNA, the CDR3 is TGTGCCAGCAGGCCATCTAGCGGGAGAACCGCCTACGAGCAGTACTTC. Translating gives CASRPSSGRTAYEQYF.

This clone was detected many times. The J gene is TRBJ1-1, the V gene TRBV28; TRBD1 matches 8 bases. Germline lookup yields CDR1 MDHEN and CDR2 SYDVKM. Trimming took 10 bases from V and 0 from J; bases not matched to a gene: 10. The CDR3 is made up of 15 amino acids. CDR3: CAIGSLQGVNTEAFF. The CDR3 DNA is TGTGCCATCGGCTCCCTACAGGGGGTGAACACTGAAGCTTTCTTT.

This clone showed up many times. For the CDR3, the DNA is TGTGCCAGTAGTATAGCGGCAGGCCCTAATGAAAAACTGTTTTTT. It is translated as CASSIAAGPNEKLFF. V and J are TRBV19 and TRBJ1-4; unclear D gene. From germline, CDR1 is LNHDA and CDR2 SQIVND (reference sequence). The ends were cut back, 1 base at V and 3 bases at J, with 9 bases in the middle. The CDR3 runs 15 residues.

This clone was recorded at least ten times. CDR3 DNA: TGCGCCAGCAGCCAAGAAGCGGCCTTCCATAGCAATCAGCCCCAGCATTTT. Amino acids: CASSQEAAFHSNQPQHF. The rearrangement uses TRBV4-1 and TRBJ1-5; D unclear. Trimming removed 0 bases at V and 0 bases at J, with 12 bases between. This CDR3 contains 17 residues. Germline CDR1 reads MGHRA; CDR2 reads YSYEKL.

There are a few counts of this clone. The gene calls are TRBV12-5 and TRBJ2-7; 9 positions agree with TRBD2. Germline V gene sequence: CDR1 LGHNT, CDR2 FRNRAP. V lost 6 bases and J lost 2; bases outside the gene matches: 17. The CDR3 totals 18 residues. DNA for the CDR3: TGTGCTAGTGGCATAAACCTTCTTGCGGGAGGGCCCACCTACGAGCAGTACTTC. This translates into CASGINLLAGGPTYEQYF.

This clone was observed many times. This chain connects TRBV7-9 to TRBJ2-6, with D unresolved. The V gene's germline CDR1 is SEHNR and CDR2 FQNEAQ (reference sequence). This CDR3 is built from 19 residues. Trimming pared 5 bases from V and 0 bases from J, leaving 20 bases between. CDR3 sequence: CASSDSPVVELSGANVLTF. The DNA for the CDR3 is TGTGCCAGCAGCGACTCTCCCGTGGTTGAACTCTCTGGGGCCAACGTCCTGACTTTC.

This clone has more than one count but fewer than ten. The genes are TRBV28 and TRBJ2-1; D might be TRBD2 (6 bases). Trimming removed 6 bases from V and 10 bases from J, with 19 bases in between. Germline V lookup: CDR1 MDHEN, CDR2 SYDVKM. The CDR3 has 14 residues. CDR3 protein: CASSPTQTRNEQFF. CDR3 sequence (DNA): TGTGCCAGCAGCCCCACACAGACTAGGAACGAGCAGTTCTTC.